The source of this TCR beta chain is a study of post-analysis software for immune sequencing data. Study results and limitations: Included in a set of five TRBV segments more frequent in patients than controls were TRBV5-6, TRBV5-1 and TRBV20-1.

J lost 1 base, V lost 3 bases, and 9 bases had no gene match. This CDR3 region has 17 residues. The V gene's germline CDR1 is ENHRY and CDR2 SYGVKD. Incorporated into the TCR beta cDNA libraries were unique molecular identifiers, which served to reduce PCR and sequencing biases. Input amounts of about 0.95 to 11 million T cells were used. These gave roughly 0.5 million cDNA molecules, so each molecule approximated one T cell. TCRdb reprocessed the PCR reads via MiXCR and lists one record per CDR3 protein. The table shows approximately 260,000 distinct CDR3 sequences, with 35% to 40% occurring only once. A note on this clonotype: What it binds is unknown.

The J gene is TRBJ2-5, the V gene TRBV10-3, with 9 bases lining up with TRBD1. Sequences were obtained from blood. This sequence originates from a girl aged 10-17 years with multiple sclerosis. The DNA for the CDR3 is TGTGCCATCAGTGAAGGGGGGACAGGGAGTTCCCAAGAGACCCAGTACTTC. Residues: CAISEGGTGSSQETQYF.